Each of the 15 T cell receptor beta chains below was sequenced from the same sample in a study of T cell changes during pregnancy in multiple sclerosis. Sequencing was performed with immunoSEQ multiplex PCR; in TCRdb, only in-frame clones are kept and a portion is missing. The table lists approximately 17,000 clones, approximately 84% of them singletons, with about 9.1% in the top ten. The sequencing here drew on CD8+ T cells from peripheral blood mononuclear cells, taken in the second trimester of pregnancy. Source of these receptors: a female donor in good health, enrolled as a control in a pregnancy study.

The chain uses TRBV6-5 and TRBJ1-6, with unresolved D. The CDR3 is made up of 12 amino acids. The germline CDR1 and CDR2 sequences are MNHEY and SVGAGI. Trimming cost V 6 bases and J 9 bases, with 9 bases left between them. This chain's CDR3 is CASSPEVSPLHF. For the CDR3, the DNA is TGTGCCAGCAGCCCCGAGGTTTCACCCCTCCACTTT.

The gene calls are TRBV5-5 and TRBJ2-5; D not resolved. Deletions cut 4 bases from V and 0 bases from J, with 10 bases between. CDR1 is SGHKS and CDR2 is YYEKEE in the germline V gene (reference sequence). The CDR3 has 14 amino acids. For the CDR3, the DNA is TGTGCCAGCAGCCTAAGACTCGACCAAGAGACCCAGTACTTC. It encodes CASSLRLDQETQYF.

The chain couples TRBV4-3 to TRBJ2-6; D not resolved. Trimming left V 4 bases short and J 0 bases short, with 7 bases between. The CDR3 length is 15 residues. Per germline, CDR1 LGHNA and CDR2 YSLEER. The CDR3 nucleotides are TGCGCCAGCAGCCCTTACAGCTCTGGGGCCAACGTCCTGACTTTC. Protein product: CASSPYSSGANVLTF.

The rearrangement links TRBV5-4 to TRBJ2-2; the D gene is possibly TRBD2 (7 bases). The CDR3 contains 15 residues. V lost 0 bases to trimming and J lost 6 bases, with 12 bases between them. Germline CDR1 SGHNT, CDR2 YYREEE (reference sequence). The CDR3 reads CASSLEGGPPGELFF. In DNA, the CDR3 is TGTGCCAGCAGCTTGGAGGGGGGGCCCCCCGGGGAGCTGTTTTTT.

V and J are TRBV4-1 and TRBJ1-5, with D possibly matching TRBD1 (5 bases). Trimming took 1 base from V and 1 from J, leaving 8 bases between them. Per the germline V gene, CDR1 is MGHRA and CDR2 is YSYEKL. There are 15 residues in the CDR3. The CDR3 DNA reads as TGCGCCAGCAGCCAAGCAAGGGGAAGCAATCAGCCCCAGCATTTT. Its protein product is CASSQARGSNQPQHF.

The CDR3, as DNA: TGTGCCAGCAGGGACTTCCCGGGACAGAGAAATGGCTACACCTTC. It is translated as CASRDFPGQRNGYTF. The chain is built from TRBV2 and TRBJ1-2; 7 nucleotides match TRBD1. V was clipped by 6 bases and J by 6 bases; unmatched bases: 13. The CDR3 contains 15 residues. The germline V gene has CDR1 SNHLY and CDR2 FYNNEI. Full variable domain (outside the CDR3, taken from reference TRBV2 and TRBJ1-2): EPEVTQTPSHQVTQMGQEVILRCVPISNHLYFYWYRQILGQKVEFLVSFYNNEISEKSEIFDDQFSVERPDGSNFTLKIRSTKLEDSAMYFCASRDFPGQRNGYTFGSGTRLTVV.

CDR3 nucleotides: TGTGCCAGCTCACCTCCAGGGGTTAGTGGCTATGGCTACACCTTC. Its protein product is CASSPPGVSGYGYTF. The genes are TRBV18 and TRBJ1-2, with D possibly matching TRBD1 (6 bases). CDR3 length: 15 residues. Germline-derived CDR1 and CDR2 are KGHSH and LQKENI. Deletions cut 3 bases from V and 4 bases from J, with 15 bases between. The variable domain in full, with the rest retrieved from reference TRBV18 and TRBJ1-2, is NAGVMQNPRHLVRRRGQEARLRCSPMKGHSHVYWYRQLPEEGLKFMVYLQKENIIDESGMPKERFSAEFPKEGPSILRIQQVVRGDSAAYFCASSPPGVSGYGYTFGSGTRLTVV.

This clone was seen a single time. The chain employs TRBV27 and TRBJ1-4, with 9 bases identical to TRBD1. This CDR3 comprises 13 residues. Germline CDR1 and CDR2: MNHEY and SMNVEV (reference sequence). J lost 5 bases, V lost 7 bases, and 2 bases had no gene match. This CDR3 is CASKGQGNEKLFF. The DNA for the CDR3 is TGTGCCAGCAAGGGACAGGGCAATGAAAAACTGTTTTTT.

The rearrangement uses TRBV29-1 and TRBJ2-3, with D possibly matching TRBD2 (5 bases). There are 15 residues in the CDR3. The V and J ends lost 7 bases and 2 bases respectively, with 19 bases between them. Germline CDR1 and CDR2: SQVTM and ANQGSEA. This chain's CDR3 is CSARSPSLYTDTQYF. CDR3 nucleotides: TGCAGCGCTCGATCCCCTAGCTTGTACACAGATACGCAGTATTTT.

This clone is termed medium-sized. The rearrangement joins TRBV4-1 to TRBJ1-2; 7 bases are a match to TRBD1. From germline, CDR1 is MGHRA and CDR2 YSYEKL. The trim removed 1 base at V and 4 bases at J, leaving 6 bases unmatched. The CDR3 runs 15 residues. In nucleotides, the CDR3 is TGCGCCAGCAGCCAAGGGACAGGAAGACTCTATGGCTACACCTTC. This codes for CASSQGTGRLYGYTF.

The chain joins TRBV4-1 to TRBJ1-6, with 9 nucleotides matching TRBD1. Trimming at V came to 3 bases and at J to 13 bases, leaving 10 bases not matched to a gene. Germline CDR1 and CDR2: MGHRA and YSYEKL. The CDR3 consists of 15 residues. CDR3 residues: CASSHWDREIAPLHF. The CDR3 region has the DNA TGCGCCAGCAGCCACTGGGACAGGGAAATCGCTCCCCTCCACTTT.

The chain carries TRBV18 and TRBJ2-5, with D possibly TRBD1 on 5 matching bases. The CDR3 spans 13 residues. Germline values: CDR1 KGHSH, CDR2 LQKENI. Trimming shortened V by 3 bases and J by 5 bases, and 10 bases separated the two germline ends. The CDR3 region is CASSPHKGETQYF. CDR3 in DNA: TGTGCCAGCTCACCGCACAAGGGGGAGACCCAGTACTTC.

The CDR3, as DNA: TGTGCCAGCAATGCGTCCAGGGAGGTGCATAGCAATCAGCCCCAGCATTTT. It translates to CASNASREVHSNQPQHF. The V and J genes are TRBV6-4 and TRBJ1-5; D is perhaps TRBD1 (5 bases). V lost 7 bases and J 0 bases, leaving 19 bases between the germline ends. Germline V gives CDR1 MRHNA, CDR2 SNTAGT. The CDR3 length is 17 residues.

This chain uses TRBV7-9 with TRBJ2-7; 8 bases are shared with TRBD1. The germline CDR1 and CDR2 sequences are SEHNR and FQNEAQ (reference sequence). V lost 8 bases, J lost 2 bases, and 14 bases stayed unmatched. This CDR3 contains 16 residues. Here the CDR3 reads CASGGTGGVYPYEQYF. DNA of the CDR3: TGTGCCAGCGGGGGGACAGGAGGCGTTTACCCCTACGAGCAGTACTTC.

This clone occurred once. The chain couples TRBV7-3 to TRBJ2-1; 8 bases are a match to TRBD2. V dropped 6 bases and J dropped 2; count of bases not matched to a gene: 6. This CDR3 comprises 15 residues. Germline V gene sequence: CDR1 SGHTA, CDR2 FQGTGA. The CDR3 DNA sequence: TGTGCCAGCAGTTCCCTAGCGGGCCCCTACAATGAGCAGTTCTTC. This codes for CASSSLAGPYNEQFF. The whole variable domain, filled in from reference TRBV7-3 and TRBJ2-1, reads GAGVSQTPSNKVTEKGKYVELRCDPISGHTALYWYRQSLGQGPEFLIYFQGTGAADDSGLPNDRFFAVRPEGSVSTLKIQRTERGDSAVYLCASSSLAGPYNEQFFGPGTRLTVL.